This T cell receptor (beta chain) was sequenced during a study of T cells in Graves' hyperthyroidism and ophthalmopathy. Study-level information: Pretreatment peripheral blood was obtained at initial diagnosis.

V shed 1 base and J 3 bases; nucleotides not matched to a gene: 5. The CDR3 sequence is 15 residues long. Germline V CDR1 and CDR2: LGHDT, YNNKEL (reference sequence). Study results and caveats: A median about 6.2 months before onset, the model predicted ophthalmopathy.

Amplification targeted TCR beta CDR3 regions from RNA transcripts. Primed by the HTBI set, a first-round RT-PCR was run on the TCR CDR3. TCRdb re-called the multiplex PCR reads through MiXCR, storing one row per CDR3 protein. Among around 450,000 distinct CDR3 sequences listed, approximately 15% were seen once. Every diagnosis used clinical symptoms, serum thyroxine and TRAb, thyroid ultrasound and orbital computed tomography. This clonotype was observed at least ten times. Its antigen is not known. This rearrangement joins TRBV3-1 to TRBJ2-7, with TRBD2 matching over 8 bases. Sequencing was done on a sample of blood. This clonotype was obtained from a woman younger than 30 with Graves' hyperthyroidism. CDR3 sequence (DNA): TGTGCCAGCAGCCAAGTACCTGCGGGAGGCTACGAGCAGTACTTC. This encodes CASSQVPAGGYEQYF.